These 26 T cell receptor beta chains originate from one sample sequenced in a study of long-term antiretroviral therapy in people with HIV. Samples were assayed with immunoSEQ v3.0 at survey level. Clones were sequenced by immunoSEQ multiplex PCR, and TCRdb holds only the in-frame ones, with some missing. This sample yields some 30,000 clones, of which over 75% are seen a single time; about 4.5% belongs to the top ten. This sample comprised unsorted PBMCs, obtained more than 5 years after starting antiretroviral therapy. Receptor source: a woman aged 40 to 49 with HIV.

The J gene is TRBJ2-1, the V gene TRBV4-2; TRBD2 agrees at 10 bases. The length of the CDR3 is 16 residues. V gave up 1 base and J gave up 6 bases; unmatched junction bases: 6. Germline values: CDR1 LGHNA, CDR2 YNFKEQ. CDR3 region: CASSQGELAGSNEQFF. CDR3 DNA: TGTGCCAGCAGCCAAGGTGAACTAGCGGGATCCAATGAGCAGTTCTTC.

This chain uses TRBV29-1 with TRBJ1-1, with D possibly TRBD1 on 5 matching bases. There are 15 residues in the CDR3. Trimming took off 0 bases at V and 1 base at J, with 12 bases between the two ends. Germline-derived CDR1 and CDR2 are SQVTM and ANQGSEA. CDR3 DNA sequence: TGCAGCGTTGAAGATTATAGGGGATCGAACACTGAAGCTTTCTTT. This encodes CSVEDYRGSNTEAFF.

This clone was counted a single time. J is TRBJ2-1 and V is TRBV5-4; 8 positions match TRBD1. Germline V gene lookup returns CDR1 SGHNT and CDR2 YYREEE (reference sequence). V lost 2 bases, J lost 5 bases, and 3 bases stayed unmatched. The CDR3 is 14 residues long. As DNA, the CDR3 is TGTGCCAGCAGCTTTGGGGGACAGGACAATGAGCAGTTCTTC. Translated: CASSFGGQDNEQFF. Together with reference TRBV5-4 and TRBJ2-1, the CDR3 gives the full variable domain: ETGVTQSPTHLIKTRGQQVTLRCSSQSGHNTVSWYQQALGQGPQFIFQYYREEENGRGNFPPRFSGLQFPNYSSELNVNALELDDSALYLCASSFGGQDNEQFFGPGTRLTVL.

The V gene is TRBV14, the J gene TRBJ2-7; 11 nucleotides match TRBD2. This CDR3 comprises 16 residues. Germline CDR1 reads SGHDN; CDR2 reads FVKESK. Trimming removed 4 bases from V and 6 bases from J; junction bases left unmatched: 11. The CDR3 spells CASSPLAGVSFSEQYF. The CDR3 nucleotides are TGTGCCAGCAGCCCACTAGCGGGAGTGAGTTTCTCCGAGCAGTACTTC.

The J gene is TRBJ2-4, the V gene TRBV7-6; possibly TRBD1 for D (5 bases). V was pared by 5 bases and J by 10 bases, with 12 bases between. CDR3 length: 12 amino acids. The germline V gene encodes CDR1 SGHVS and CDR2 FNYEAQ. The CDR3 sequence is CASSADSLIQYF. For the CDR3, the DNA is TGTGCCAGCAGCGCTGACAGTTTAATTCAGTACTTC.

The genes are TRBV9 and TRBJ2-2; no reliable D call. Trimming left V 0 bases short and J 7 bases short, with 16 bases between. Germline CDR1 is SGDLS and CDR2 is YYNGEE. This CDR3 contains 16 residues. CDR3: CASSVGLVKAGGELFF. CDR3 bases: TGTGCCAGCAGCGTAGGGCTAGTTAAAGCAGGCGGGGAGCTGTTTTTT.

This chain joins TRBV2 and TRBJ2-7, with D hard to call. The CDR3 length is 13 residues. CDR1 is SNHLY, CDR2 FYNNEI, per germline. Trimming left V 1 base short and J 4 bases short, with 8 bases between. The DNA of the CDR3 is TGTGCCAGCAGTGAAGGACGACCTTACGAGCAGTACTTC. It specifies CASSEGRPYEQYF.

The chain links TRBV2 to TRBJ1-2; 7 positions agree with TRBD1. CDR1 and CDR2 (germline): SNHLY, FYNNEI. The CDR3 is 13 residues long. The J segment lost 2 bases and the V segment lost 4 bases, leaving 1 base of the junction unmatched. The CDR3 loop is CASSGQGNYGYTF. The CDR3 DNA follows: TGTGCCAGCAGTGGACAGGGAAACTATGGCTACACCTTC.

The chain has TRBV5-4 and TRBJ2-7, with D hard to call. Trimming shortened V by 4 bases and J by 6 bases, and 17 bases separated the two germline ends. CDR3 length: 14 residues. Germline CDR1 is SGHNT and CDR2 is YYREEE (reference sequence). As DNA, the CDR3 is TGTGCCAGCAGCCCACTCGGAACTTTAACCGAGCAGTACTTC. It yields the protein CASSPLGTLTEQYF.

The chain employs TRBV5-4 and TRBJ2-7; perhaps TRBD2 as D (5 bases). This CDR3 region has 15 residues. Germline CDR1 is SGHNT and CDR2 is YYREEE (reference sequence). V was shortened by 0 bases and J by 3 bases, with 13 bases between the two germline ends. The CDR3 region is CASSLDDVGVYEQYF. In DNA form, the CDR3 reads TGTGCCAGCAGCTTGGACGATGTCGGGGTCTACGAGCAGTACTTC.

The V and J genes are TRBV6-1 and TRBJ2-3; D is uncertain. V was cut by 1 base and J by 4 bases, with 6 bases left in between. This CDR3 has 13 residues. Germline V gene data show CDR1 as MNHNS and CDR2 as SASEGT. CDR3 amino acids: CASSEGVADTQYF. The CDR3 DNA follows: TGTGCCAGCAGTGAAGGGGTGGCAGATACGCAGTATTTT.

This clone occurred once. The V gene is TRBV10-3, the J gene TRBJ1-5; D remains unclear. The V gene lost 0 bases and the J gene lost 3 bases, with 15 bases spanning the gap. Germline lookup yields CDR1 ENHRY and CDR2 SYGVKD. The CDR3 has 17 residues. Here the CDR3 reads CAISESIVRVPNQPQHF. CDR3 DNA: TGTGCCATCAGTGAGTCGATAGTTCGGGTTCCCAATCAGCCCCAGCATTTT.

The chain has TRBV7-2 and TRBJ2-1, with TRBD1 as a possible D gene (5 bases). Germline V gene lookup returns CDR1 SGHTA and CDR2 FQGNSA. V was pared by 1 base and J by 1 base, with 5 bases between. The CDR3 is 14 residues long. CDR3 residues: CASSLGQSYNEQFF. In nucleotides, the CDR3 is TGTGCCAGCAGCTTAGGACAGTCCTACAATGAGCAGTTCTTC.

The chain employs TRBV6-6 and TRBJ1-5; TRBD1 matches at 7 bases. Germline V gene data show CDR1 as MNHNY and CDR2 as SVGAGI (reference sequence). There are 14 residues in the CDR3. V shed 2 bases and J 6 bases; nucleotides not matched to a gene: 4. Here the CDR3 reads CASSYVRTGQPQHF. The DNA for the CDR3 is TGTGCCAGCAGTTACGTCCGGACAGGTCAGCCCCAGCATTTT.

The rearrangement uses TRBV6-5 and TRBJ2-5, with TRBD2 matching 7 bases. Germline-derived CDR1 and CDR2 are MNHEY and SVGAGI. V shed 1 base, J shed 2 bases, and the junction held 4 bases outside the gene matches. This CDR3 is 15 amino acids long. As DNA, the CDR3 is TGTGCCAGCAGTTACTTGGGGGGACTACAAGAGACCCAGTACTTC. As protein: CASSYLGGLQETQYF.

This clone came up once. The rearrangement uses TRBV30 and TRBJ1-5; D is undetermined. The CDR3 loop spans 13 amino acids. The V end was cut by 4 bases, the J end by 5 bases, with 12 bases between. In germline, CDR1 is GTSNPN, CDR2 SVGIG (reference sequence). CDR3 coding DNA: TGTGCCTGGAACCGGGTACTCGATCAGCCCCAGCATTTT. It translates to CAWNRVLDQPQHF.

The chain combines TRBV27 with TRBJ2-7; 7 bases align to TRBD2. The CDR3 runs 15 residues. Per the germline V gene, CDR1 is MNHEY and CDR2 is SMNVEV (reference sequence). J gave up 2 bases and V 6 bases, and 10 bases lay outside the gene matches. DNA of the CDR3: TGTGCCAGCAGGCAGGGACTAACGGGGGCCTACGAGCAGTACTTC. Amino acid sequence: CASRQGLTGAYEQYF.

This clone was observed a handful of times. The V and J genes are TRBV6-5 and TRBJ1-1, with a weak D call TRBD1 (6 bases). Germline V gene sequence: CDR1 MNHEY, CDR2 SVGAGI. The V end was cut by 4 bases, the J end by 3 bases, with 15 bases between. The CDR3 has 15 residues. CDR3 coding DNA: TGTGCCAGCAGTTCCTACGGGGGCGAGGACACTGAAGCTTTCTTT. Its translation: CASSSYGGEDTEAFF.

This chain links TRBV27 with TRBJ2-7; the D gene is possibly TRBD1 (5 bases). Germline values: CDR1 MNHEY, CDR2 SMNVEV (reference sequence). CDR3 length equals 15 residues. V gave up 5 bases and J gave up 2 bases, with 16 bases separating them. The CDR3 nucleotides read TGTGCCAGCAGTCAGAATAGGGGAATGGCCTACGAGCAGTACTTC. Translation gives CASSQNRGMAYEQYF.

The chain joins TRBV4-1 to TRBJ1-2; the D gene is possibly TRBD1 (5 bases). Trimming stripped 0 bases from V and 8 bases from J, with 22 bases between. Germline V gene sequence: CDR1 MGHRA, CDR2 YSYEKL. This CDR3 has 17 amino acids. The DNA for the CDR3 is TGCGCCAGCAGCCAAGATGCAGGGATCTCGTCAGCGGGAGGCTACACCTTC. It codes for CASSQDAGISSAGGYTF.

The V and J genes are TRBV5-1 and TRBJ1-3, with 8 nucleotides matching TRBD1. V trimming: 4 bases; J trimming: 3 bases; junction bases outside the gene matches: 3. Germline CDR1 SGHRS, CDR2 YFSETQ. The CDR3 consists of 14 residues. CDR3 loop: CASSADRGGNTIYF. The CDR3 nucleotides are TGCGCCAGCAGCGCCGACAGGGGTGGAAACACCATATATTTT.

This CDR3 is CASSVVSVGDTEAFF. In DNA, the CDR3 is TGTGCCAGCAGCGTAGTTTCGGTAGGAGACACTGAAGCTTTCTTT. The chain has TRBV9 and TRBJ1-1; no reliable D call. Between the trimmed V and J ends, which lost 0 bases and 3 bases, there was a span of 12 bases. The CDR3 contains 15 residues. The germline CDR1 and CDR2 sequences are SGDLS and YYNGEE.

The V gene is TRBV7-6, the J gene TRBJ2-7; maybe TRBD2 (6 bases). The CDR3 extends over 14 amino acids. V gave up 4 bases and J gave up 0 bases, with 10 bases separating them. Germline loops: CDR1 SGHVS, CDR2 FNYEAQ. The CDR3 region has the DNA TGTGCCAGCAGCTACTCGGGGGACTCCTACGAGCAGTACTTC. Amino acid sequence: CASSYSGDSYEQYF.

The rearrangement joins TRBV19 to TRBJ2-1, with 10 bases matching TRBD2. The V and J ends lost 2 bases and 15 bases, in that order; junction bases with no gene match: 10. In germline, CDR1 is LNHDA, CDR2 SQIVND (reference sequence). The CDR3 has 14 residues. The CDR3 sequence is CASSISSGGGLRFF. Written as DNA, the CDR3 is TGTGCCAGTAGTATATCTAGCGGGGGAGGTTTAAGGTTCTTC.

The rearrangement uses TRBV7-6 and TRBJ2-1; TRBD1 agrees at 7 bases. The CDR3 is 15 amino acids. The germline V gene encodes CDR1 SGHVS and CDR2 FNYEAQ. V lost 5 bases and J lost 2; bases outside the gene matches: 6. The CDR3 sequence: CASSQRQGPYNEQFF. In DNA form, the CDR3 reads TGTGCCAGCAGCCAACGACAGGGCCCCTACAATGAGCAGTTCTTC.

This chain connects TRBV23-1 to TRBJ2-2; perhaps D is TRBD1 or TRBD2 (6 bases each). Being an ORF, TRBV23-1 has a function that is uncertain. V was clipped by 3 bases and J by 3 bases, with 14 bases between them. CDR3 length: 16 residues. The CDR3 DNA reads TGCGCCAGCAGTCAGGAGGGGGAATCGGACACCGGGGAGCTGTTTTTT. Translation gives CASSQEGESDTGELFF.